Below are 32 T cell receptor beta chains sequenced from a single sample in a study of blood T cell repertoires in COVID-19. Using immunoSEQ multiplex PCR, the repertoire was profiled, and TCRdb retains in-frame clones only, with some absent. The table lists 85,000 to 95,000 clones, about 88% of them singletons, with more than 4.5% in the top ten. The specimen was peripheral blood. These receptors came from an elderly woman with active COVID-19.

The chain joins TRBV18 to TRBJ1-5; tentative D call: TRBD1 (5 bases). The CDR3 has 13 amino acids. Trimming took off 6 bases at V and 10 bases at J, with 16 bases between the two ends. Germline CDR1 reads KGHSH; CDR2 reads LQKENI. The CDR3 protein is CASSPGEIPPQHF. The CDR3 coding sequence is TGTGCCAGCTCGCCGGGGGAGATACCTCCCCAGCATTTT.

The chain joins TRBV3-1 (or the pseudogene TRBV3-2) to TRBJ2-7, with TRBD2 as a possible D gene (7 bases). CDR3 length: 14 amino acids. With 3 bases removed from V and 2 bases from J, the gap between germline ends came to 11 bases. Per the germline V gene, CDR1 is LGHDT and CDR2 is YNNKEL (reference sequence). CDR3 amino acids: CASSHGGGAYEQYF. The CDR3 region has the DNA TGTGCCAGCAGCCACGGAGGGGGGGCCTACGAGCAGTACTTC.

V and J are TRBV7-2 and TRBJ1-6; 8 bases are a match to TRBD1. V lost 3 bases, J lost 9 bases, and 7 bases stayed unmatched. CDR1 and CDR2 (germline): SGHTA, FQGNSA. This CDR3 contains 15 residues. DNA of the CDR3: TGTGCCAGCAGCTTCGGGACAGGATGGGGTTCACCCCTCCACTTT. Amino acids: CASSFGTGWGSPLHF.

This CDR3 reads CASSPGTSGGYEQYF. In nucleotides, the CDR3 is TGTGCCAGCAGCCCTGGGACTAGCGGAGGCTACGAGCAGTACTTC. This chain connects TRBV13 to TRBJ2-7, with 11 nucleotides matching TRBD2. This CDR3 region has 15 residues. Germline lookup yields CDR1 PRHDT and CDR2 FYEKMQ (reference sequence). Unmatched junction bases numbered 6, after V lost 5 bases and J lost 3 bases.

This rearrangement joins TRBV29-1 to TRBJ2-2, with a tentative D call TRBD2 (6 bases). The length of the CDR3 is 13 residues. Germline assignment: CDR1 SQVTM and CDR2 ANQGSEA. V shed 4 bases and J shed 7 bases, with 13 bases lying between them. The CDR3 loop reads CSVGWGGGGELFF. The CDR3 nucleotides are TGCAGCGTTGGGTGGGGAGGTGGCGGGGAGCTGTTTTTT.

The rearrangement links TRBV11-2 to TRBJ2-7; D ambiguous. The germline V gene encodes CDR1 SGHAT and CDR2 FQNNGV. V lost 6 bases and J 0 bases, leaving 18 bases between the germline ends. The CDR3 is 16 residues long. CDR3 coding DNA: TGTGCCAGCAGGGGTATACAGACAAAGAGCTCCTACGAGCAGTACTTC. Its translation: CASRGIQTKSSYEQYF.

This rearrangement joins TRBV29-1 to TRBJ1-2; D unresolved. The germline V and J ends were trimmed by 5 bases and 8 bases, with 15 bases remaining between them. This CDR3 contains 12 residues. The germline CDR1 and CDR2 sequences are SQVTM and ANQGSEA. The CDR3 nucleotides read TGCAGCGTTACAACCAGACTCGACGGCTACACCTTC. It is translated as CSVTTRLDGYTF.

The rearrangement joins TRBV5-4 to TRBJ2-7; 10 positions agree with TRBD1. The CDR3 runs to 15 residues. V lost 0 bases to trimming and J lost 0 bases; unmatched junction nucleotides: 0. Germline V CDR1 and CDR2: SGHNT, YYREEE (reference sequence). The CDR3 coding sequence is TGTGCCAGCAGCTTGGGACAGGGGGCCTCCTACGAGCAGTACTTC. It is translated as CASSLGQGASYEQYF.

This chain connects TRBV15 to TRBJ2-1; D possibly corresponds to TRBD1 (6 bases). This CDR3 region has 17 residues. Trimming took 5 bases from V and 0 from J, leaving 17 bases between them. Germline CDR1 is LNHNV and CDR2 is YYDKDF (reference sequence). CDR3 bases: TGTGCCACCAGCGGCCTCAGGGGACAAAGCTCCTACAATGAGCAGTTCTTC. Its translation: CATSGLRGQSSYNEQFF.

The chain uses TRBV18 and TRBJ2-1, with D possibly matching TRBD1 (6 bases). Trimming cost V 6 bases and J 8 bases, with 14 bases left between them. Germline CDR1 is KGHSH and CDR2 is LQKENI. CDR3 size: 13 residues. The CDR3 DNA reads as TGTGCCAGCTCTCCCGGACAGAACTATGAGCAGTTCTTC. Translated: CASSPGQNYEQFF.

The chain has TRBV7-2 and TRBJ2-1; 8 bases match TRBD1. The ends lost 5 bases at V and 12 bases at J; junction bases unmatched: 12. The germline CDR1 and CDR2 sequences are SGHTA and FQGNSA. CDR3 size: 14 residues. This chain's CDR3 is CASSRLQGGEWQFF. The CDR3 bases are TGTGCCAGCAGCCGCTTACAGGGGGGCGAATGGCAGTTCTTC.

This sequence joins TRBV7-9 and TRBJ2-7; 9 positions match TRBD1. The V and J ends lost 5 bases and 0 bases, in that order; junction bases with no gene match: 5. CDR3 length equals 15 residues. Germline V lookup: CDR1 SEHNR, CDR2 FQNEAQ (reference sequence). In DNA form, the CDR3 reads TGTGCCAGCAGCCCGGGACAGGGCCTCTCCTACGAGCAGTACTTC. It translates to CASSPGQGLSYEQYF.

The chain links TRBV28 to TRBJ1-3; D gene ambiguous. V was trimmed by 3 bases and J by 0 bases, leaving 9 bases between them. The CDR3 totals 15 residues. Germline V gene data show CDR1 as MDHEN and CDR2 as SYDVKM. Written as DNA, the CDR3 is TGTGCCAGCAGTTTGCCGGTCCCCTCTGGAAACACCATATATTTT. It encodes CASSLPVPSGNTIYF.

This chain connects TRBV28 to TRBJ1-4; D ambiguous. Germline lookup yields CDR1 MDHEN and CDR2 SYDVKM. The CDR3 contains 18 residues. The V end lost 0 bases, the J end lost 0 bases, and 14 bases lay between the germline ends. The DNA for the CDR3 is TGTGCCAGCAGTTTATGGCCTGGGTGGGAGACAACTAATGAAAAACTGTTTTTT. Encoded protein: CASSLWPGWETTNEKLFF.

CDR3 coding DNA: TGTGCCAGTAGTGTCCGAAGGGGGGGCCTAAGTGAAAAACTGTTTTTT. Translated, it gives CASSVRRGGLSEKLFF. This chain joins TRBV19 and TRBJ1-4, with D possibly being TRBD1 (6 bases). The CDR3 extends over 16 amino acids. CDR1 LNHDA and CDR2 SQIVND come from the germline V gene (reference sequence). V was clipped by 5 bases and J by 7 bases, with 20 bases between them.

The genes are TRBV9 and TRBJ1-2, with 10 bases matching TRBD1. The V and J ends lost 2 bases and 5 bases, in that order; junction bases with no gene match: 12. Germline V gene lookup returns CDR1 SGDLS and CDR2 YYNGEE. The CDR3 is 17 residues long. The CDR3 DNA follows: TGTGCCAGCAGCGTTAACACCCGGGACAGGGGTTATTATGGCTACACCTTC. This translates into CASSVNTRDRGYYGYTF. Full variable domain (rest looked up from reference TRBV9 and TRBJ1-2): DSGVTQTPKHLITATGQRVTLRCSPRSGDLSVYWYQQSLDQGLQFLIQYYNGEERAKGNILERFSAQQFPDLHSELNLSSLELGDSALYFCASSVNTRDRGYYGYTFGSGTRLTVV.

This sequence joins TRBV7-3 and TRBJ2-7; D might be TRBD1 (6 bases). Deletions cut 1 base from V and 2 bases from J, with 12 bases between. CDR3 length equals 15 residues. CDR1 is SGHTA, CDR2 FQGTGA, per germline. DNA of the CDR3: TGTGCCAGCAGCTTAAAAGGGCAGGGGCCCTACGAGCAGTACTTC. This translates into CASSLKGQGPYEQYF.

The V call is TRBV5-6, the J call TRBJ2-3; TRBD1 agrees at 9 bases. The CDR3 contains 15 residues. Germline CDR1 reads SGHDT; CDR2 reads YYEEEE. The ends lost 4 bases at V and 2 bases at J; junction bases unmatched: 5. The CDR3: CASSRTGDPTDTQYF. The CDR3 nucleotides read TGTGCCAGCAGCCGGACAGGGGACCCCACAGATACGCAGTATTTT.

The chain joins TRBV15 to TRBJ2-1; 7 positions agree with TRBD2. The germline V gene has CDR1 LNHNV and CDR2 YYDKDF (reference sequence). The CDR3 has 15 amino acids. The J segment lost 1 base and the V segment lost 0 bases, leaving 0 bases of the junction unmatched. The CDR3 sequence is CATSREAGSYNEQFF. The CDR3 DNA reads TGTGCCACCAGCAGAGAAGCGGGATCCTACAATGAGCAGTTCTTC.

The chain recombines TRBV5-4 with TRBJ1-3; no firm D call. This CDR3 is built from 14 residues. CDR1 and CDR2 from the germline V gene are SGHNT and YYREEE (reference sequence). Trimming removed 4 bases from V and 0 bases from J, with 8 bases in between. CDR3 amino acids: CASSVPGSGNTIYF. The CDR3 nucleotides read TGTGCCAGCAGCGTTCCGGGCTCTGGAAACACCATATATTTT.

The V gene is TRBV7-9, the J gene TRBJ2-2, with D possibly TRBD2 on 6 matching bases. The CDR3 length is 17 residues. V was pared by 0 bases and J by 2 bases, with 13 bases between. CDR1 is SEHNR, CDR2 FQNEAQ, per germline (reference sequence). CDR3: CASSLALGTDNTGELFF. In nucleotides, the CDR3 is TGTGCCAGCAGCTTAGCACTGGGGACTGACAACACCGGGGAGCTGTTTTTT.

CDR3 sequence: CASSQESKTAQYF. DNA for the CDR3: TGTGCCAGCAGCCAAGAATCGAAGACAGCGCAGTACTTC. The chain has TRBV3-1 (or the pseudogene TRBV3-2) and TRBJ2-7; perhaps TRBD1 as D (5 bases). Germline values: CDR1 LGHDT, CDR2 YNNKEL (reference sequence). This CDR3 contains 13 residues. V lost 0 bases to trimming and J lost 9 bases, with 12 bases between them.

The rearrangement links TRBV6-4 to TRBJ2-1; weak D call: TRBD1 (6 bases). Germline V CDR1 and CDR2: MRHNA, SNTAGT. Trimming stripped 5 bases from V and 0 bases from J, with 14 bases between. The CDR3 is 16 residues long. CDR3 DNA sequence: TGTGCCAGCAGTCTAGAGGGGGTTGGCTCCTACAATGAGCAGTTCTTC. Its protein product is CASSLEGVGSYNEQFF.

CDR3 coding DNA: TGTGCCAGCAGGCCAAACTCCCGGGCGGGACCTGGGGCCAACGTCCTGACTTTC. It is translated as CASRPNSRAGPGANVLTF. The chain joins TRBV28 to TRBJ2-6, with a tentative D call TRBD2 (6 bases). Trimming left V 6 bases short and J 2 bases short, with 20 bases between. Per germline, CDR1 MDHEN and CDR2 SYDVKM. The CDR3 is made up of 18 amino acids.

The chain combines TRBV7-8 with TRBJ1-2, with D possibly TRBD1 on 5 matching bases. The CDR3 loop spans 13 amino acids. V lost 2 bases, J lost 6 bases, and 10 bases lay in between. CDR1 is SGHVS and CDR2 is FQNEAQ in the germline V gene. Here the CDR3 reads CASSLFQGNGYTF. As DNA, the CDR3 is TGTGCCAGCAGCTTATTTCAGGGTAATGGCTACACCTTC.

V is TRBV7-9 and J is TRBJ1-5; TRBD1 matches 10 bases. The V and J ends lost 6 bases and 4 bases, in that order; junction bases with no gene match: 3. The CDR3 extends over 14 amino acids. Germline V gene sequence: CDR1 SEHNR, CDR2 FQNEAQ (reference sequence). This CDR3 is CASRGTGENQPQHF. In nucleotides, the CDR3 is TGTGCCAGCAGGGGGACAGGGGAAAATCAGCCCCAGCATTTT.

This clone was observed a single time. The chain uses TRBV9 and TRBJ2-1, with a weak D call TRBD2 (6 bases). Per germline, CDR1 SGDLS and CDR2 YYNGEE. CDR3 length: 14 residues. V dropped 1 base and J dropped 9 bases, with 14 bases sitting between them. DNA of the CDR3: TGTGCCAGCAGCGTACCCTCTAGCGCAGGTGAGCAGTTCTTC. Protein product: CASSVPSSAGEQFF.

The chain has TRBV5-4 and TRBJ2-7; 9 bases agree with TRBD1. Germline V gives CDR1 SGHNT, CDR2 YYREEE (reference sequence). With 2 bases clipped from V and 2 bases from J, the junction kept 11 bases outside the gene matches. This CDR3 is 17 amino acids long. The CDR3 loop reads CASSFPGRDRAAYEQYF. CDR3 bases: TGTGCCAGCAGCTTCCCCGGCCGGGACAGGGCCGCCTACGAGCAGTACTTC.

A single count supports this clone. The chain has TRBV7-8 and TRBJ1-1; 11 positions agree with TRBD1. There are 14 residues in the CDR3. Trimming took 4 bases from V and 3 from J; bases not matched to a gene: 1. Germline CDR1 and CDR2: SGHVS and FQNEAQ. CDR3 in DNA: TGTGCCAGCAGCTGGGACAGGGGGGACACTGAAGCTTTCTTT. This encodes CASSWDRGDTEAFF.

The chain is built from TRBV2 and TRBJ1-4, with 8 bases fitting TRBD1. The length of the CDR3 is 14 residues. Germline CDR1 and CDR2: SNHLY and FYNNEI. V lost 5 bases, J lost 8 bases, and 7 bases stayed unmatched. The CDR3 spells CASSRVRGREKLFF. DNA for the CDR3: TGTGCCAGCAGTCGGGTCAGGGGGCGAGAAAAACTGTTTTTT.

The rearrangement links TRBV7-7 to TRBJ2-1; 7 bases line up with TRBD2. This CDR3 is 15 amino acids long. Losses at the gene ends were 5 bases for V and 6 bases for J; bases not matched to a gene: 10. Germline V lookup: CDR1 SSHAT, CDR2 FNYEAQ (reference sequence). CDR3 nucleotides: TGTGCCAGCAGCCCCCTGGCGGGAGCCAGCAATGAGCAGTTCTTC. Protein: CASSPLAGASNEQFF.

The CDR3: CASSSGGSGSGELFF. DNA of the CDR3: TGTGCCAGCAGCTCAGGGGGTAGCGGGAGCGGGGAGCTGTTTTTT. This sequence joins TRBV11-2 and TRBJ2-2; 9 bases are shared with TRBD2. Trimming cost V 4 bases and J 7 bases; bases outside gene matches: 7. The CDR3 sequence is 15 residues long. Germline values: CDR1 SGHAT, CDR2 FQNNGV.